These T cell receptor beta chains were read from a single sample in a study of T cell responses to AZD1222 COVID-19 vaccine. Measured with immunoSEQ multiplex PCR; TCRdb has only the in-frame clones, and not every one. The sample consists of some 90,000 clones, 80% to 90% of them appearing once. This specimen was peripheral blood, taken on day 0 of AZD1222 vaccination. The receptor source for this set is an adult in good health. Both conserved end residues are part of each CDR3. The D gene is left open where the match is weak. Rows may omit the clone size; those that give it use once, few, many or a size class.

V	D	size	J	DNA	CDR3
TRBV3-1/TRBV3-2	.	.	TRBJ1-2	TGTGCCAGCAGCCACAACAGGGGCTACACCTTC	CASSHNRGYTF
TRBV7-2	.	.	TRBJ1-2	TGTGCCAGCAGCTTTTCGGCTACGGGTAATGGCTACACCTTC	CASSFSATGNGYTF
TRBV4-2	.	.	TRBJ2-1	TGTGCCAGCAGCCAAGTAGAGGCGATTTTTAAGAATGAGCAGTTCTTC	CASSQVEAIFKNEQFF
TRBV28	TRBD1	.	TRBJ1-1	TGTGCCAGCAGCCCAACTCCCGGGACAGGGGGCTATGAAGCTTTCTTT	CASSPTPGTGGYEAFF
TRBV15	.	once	TRBJ1-3	TGTGCCACCAGCAGAGTTCCTCAGACGAGCTCTGGAAACACCATATATTTT	CATSRVPQTSSGNTIYF
TRBV29-1	TRBD2	.	TRBJ2-1	TGCAGCGTCCAACTAGCGGGGGGGAACAATGAGCAGTTCTTC	CSVQLAGGNNEQFF
TRBV7-8	TRBD2	once	TRBJ2-1	TGTGCCAGCAGCCCTAGGCCCCCTAGCGGGGACGCCTACAATGAGCAGTTCTTC	CASSPRPPSGDAYNEQFF
TRBV7-2	TRBD1	.	TRBJ2-7	TGTGCCAGCAGTTCTCGGGCGCAGGGGGCTCGGTACGAGCAGTACTTC	CASSSRAQGARYEQYF
TRBV19	.	few	TRBJ1-1	TGTGCCAGTAGTATATCGGCCAGGAACTTGAACACTGAAGCTTTCTTT	CASSISARNLNTEAFF
TRBV29-1	TRBD1	.	TRBJ2-1	TGCAGCACCGACGGGACAGGGGTCAATGAGCAGTTCTTC	CSTDGTGVNEQFF
TRBV11-3	.	.	TRBJ2-3	TGTGCCAGCAGCTTAGAGGGAGCCTCCACAGATACGCAGTATTTT	CASSLEGASTDTQYF
TRBV6-2/TRBV6-3	.	.	TRBJ1-2	TGTGCCAGCACCCCGATCGAGGGCCCGGGTGGCTACACCTTC	CASTPIEGPGGYTF
TRBV7-2	TRBD1	.	TRBJ1-4	TGTGCCAGCAGCTTAGCGAGGGGGCAGGACGAAAAACTGTTTTTT	CASSLARGQDEKLFF
TRBV7-3	TRBD2	.	TRBJ2-1	TGTGCCAGCAGTCGGAGCGGGGACTCCTACAATGAGCAGTTCTTC	CASSRSGDSYNEQFF
TRBV29-1	.	once	TRBJ1-2	TGCAGCGCCGGGGGGGGTTACAGGGCAGGGTATGGCTACACCTTC	CSAGGGYRAGYGYTF
TRBV7-2	.	.	TRBJ1-5	TGTGCCAGCAGCTTAATGGATCAGCCCCAGCATTTT	CASSLMDQPQHF
TRBV12-3/TRBV12-4	.	once	TRBJ2-2	TGTGCCAGTCTCAGGGTCACCGGGGAGCTGTTTTTT	CASLRVTGELFF
TRBV11-2	.	.	TRBJ2-7	TGTGCCAGCAGCTTAGATCAGGCAGATTACTCCTACGAGCAGTACTTC	CASSLDQADYSYEQYF
TRBV9	.	.	TRBJ2-3	TGTGCCAGCAGCCAAAACCCCGGGGAGGAGCACACAGATACGCAGTATTTT	CASSQNPGEEHTDTQYF
TRBV6-1	.	.	TRBJ1-6	TGTGCCAGCAGTGCCCAATGGGGCGCTAGCTCCTATAATTCACCCCTCCACTTT	CASSAQWGASSYNSPLHF
TRBV28	TRBD1	.	TRBJ1-1	TGTGCCAGCAGAAAGACAGGGGCGAACACTGAAGCTTTCTTT	CASRKTGANTEAFF
TRBV4-3	TRBD1	.	TRBJ2-2	TGCGCCAGCAGCCAATCCGCACAGGGGGCCTTGACCGGGGAGCTGTTTTTT	CASSQSAQGALTGELFF
TRBV5-4	.	.	TRBJ1-1	TGTGCCAGCAGCGTGAAGACTGGAATGAACACTGAAGCTTTCTTT	CASSVKTGMNTEAFF
TRBV15	.	.	TRBJ2-3	TGTGCCACCAGCAGAGTTCCGTGGGATGGGGGCTGGAATACGCAGTATTTT	CATSRVPWDGGWNTQYF
TRBV7-8	.	.	TRBJ2-7	TGTGCCTCCCGAGGGGCGGGCTCCTACGAGCAGTACTTC	CASRGAGSYEQYF
TRBV19	.	.	TRBJ2-1	TGTGCCAGTAGTAATGGGCACGATACCGGCAATGAGCAGTTCTTC	CASSNGHDTGNEQFF
TRBV28	.	.	TRBJ1-2	TGTGCCAGCAGTCCTGCGCGACTCGAGTATGGCTACACCTTC	CASSPARLEYGYTF
TRBV6-5	.	.	TRBJ2-7	TGTGCCAGCATCAACAGGGGAGGCGAGCAGTACTTC	CASINRGGEQYF